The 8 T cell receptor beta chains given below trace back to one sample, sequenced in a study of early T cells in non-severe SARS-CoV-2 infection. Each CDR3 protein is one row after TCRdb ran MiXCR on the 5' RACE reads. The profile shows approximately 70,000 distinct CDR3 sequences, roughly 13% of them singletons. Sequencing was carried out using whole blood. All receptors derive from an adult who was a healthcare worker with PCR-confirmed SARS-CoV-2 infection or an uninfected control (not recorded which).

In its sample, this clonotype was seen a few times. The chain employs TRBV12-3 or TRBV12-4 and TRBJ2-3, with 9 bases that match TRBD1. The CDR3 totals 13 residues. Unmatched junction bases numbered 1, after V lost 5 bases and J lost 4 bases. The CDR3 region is CASSRTGADTQYF. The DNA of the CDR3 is TGTGCCAGCAGTCGGACAGGGGCAGATACGCAGTATTTT.

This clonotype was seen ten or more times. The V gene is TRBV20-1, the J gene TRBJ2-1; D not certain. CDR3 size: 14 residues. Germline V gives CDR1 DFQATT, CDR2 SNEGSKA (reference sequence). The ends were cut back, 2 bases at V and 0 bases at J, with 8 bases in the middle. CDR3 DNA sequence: TGCAGTGCTAGAAAAGTGAGCTCCTACAATGAGCAGTTCTTC. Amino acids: CSARKVSSYNEQFF.

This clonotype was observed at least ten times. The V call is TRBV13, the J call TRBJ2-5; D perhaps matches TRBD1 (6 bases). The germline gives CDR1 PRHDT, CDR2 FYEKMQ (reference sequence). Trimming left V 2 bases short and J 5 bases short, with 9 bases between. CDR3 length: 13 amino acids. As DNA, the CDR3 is TGTGCCAGCAGCTTACGGACAGCGGAGACCCAGTACTTC. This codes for CASSLRTAETQYF.

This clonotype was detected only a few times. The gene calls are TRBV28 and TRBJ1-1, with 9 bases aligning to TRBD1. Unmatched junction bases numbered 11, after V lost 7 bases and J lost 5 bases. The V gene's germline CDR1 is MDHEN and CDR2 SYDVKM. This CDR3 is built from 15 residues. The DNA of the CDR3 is TGTGCCAGCACCGCTCTCACAGGGGGCGAGACTGAAGCTTTCTTT. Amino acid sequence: CASTALTGGETEAFF.

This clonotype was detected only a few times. The CDR3 sequence: CSAGTSLRGYF. CDR3 in DNA: TGCAGTGCTGGGACTAGCTTGAGAGGGTACTTC. The chain recombines TRBV20-1 with TRBJ2-7; 9 bases are shared with TRBD2. Germline assignment: CDR1 DFQATT and CDR2 SNEGSKA (reference sequence). Germline trimming cut 5 bases from V and 12 bases from J; bases unmatched to any gene: 8. This CDR3 is built from 11 residues.

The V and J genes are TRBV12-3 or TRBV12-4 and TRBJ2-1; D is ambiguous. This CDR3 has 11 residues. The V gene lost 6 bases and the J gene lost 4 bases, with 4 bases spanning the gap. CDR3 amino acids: CASRPYNEQFF. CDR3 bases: TGTGCCAGCAGACCTTACAATGAGCAGTTCTTC.

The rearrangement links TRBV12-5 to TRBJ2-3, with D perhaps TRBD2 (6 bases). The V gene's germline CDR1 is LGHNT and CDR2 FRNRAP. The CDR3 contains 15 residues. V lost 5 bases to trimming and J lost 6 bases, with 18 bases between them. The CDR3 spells CASGLGTGAGDTQYF. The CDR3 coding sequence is TGTGCTAGTGGTCTGGGGACGGGAGCCGGGGATACGCAGTATTTT.

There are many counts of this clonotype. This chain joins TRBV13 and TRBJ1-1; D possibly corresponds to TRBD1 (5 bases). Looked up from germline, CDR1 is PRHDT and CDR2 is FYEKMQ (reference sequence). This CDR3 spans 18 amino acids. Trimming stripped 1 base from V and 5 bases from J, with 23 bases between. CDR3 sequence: CASSLAYLQPGRGTEAFF. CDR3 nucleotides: TGTGCCAGCAGCTTAGCCTATCTTCAGCCAGGGCGGGGAACTGAAGCTTTCTTT.